Here is one T cell receptor (beta chain) with its context. Its antigen is not identified. Subsets obtained from CD4+ cells comprised CD45RA+ naive and CD45RA-negative memory cells. Genomic DNA of each subset was evenly split across several immunoSEQ plates. Only in-frame clones appear in the TCRdb table, and some are missing; sequencing was by immunoSEQ multiplex PCR. The repertoire holds around 2,000,000 clones, with 85% to 95% as singletons. The data are from a study of shared clonotypes between healthy human individuals. Study-level background: Per donor, three plates held CD4 naive cells, three held CD4 memory, two held CD8 naive and one held CD8 memory. Whole-study results and caveats: Rarefaction analysis demonstrated incomplete sorted-subset sequencing notwithstanding large depth.

Germline CDR1 and CDR2: LNHDA and SQIVND (reference sequence). The V and J ends lost 1 base and 5 bases respectively, with 6 bases between them. The CDR3 totals 13 residues. Sequencing used naive CD4+ T cells sorted from blood. Subset here: CD45RA+ positively selected. The TCR originated in a man between 18 and 29 years old in good health. The V call is TRBV19, the J call TRBJ1-5; maybe TRBD1 (5 bases). As DNA, the CDR3 is TGTGCCAGTAGTATAGGACAGTATCAGCCCCAGCATTTT. It encodes CASSIGQYQPQHF.